The rows below give T cell receptor beta chains drawn from one sample of a study of T cell responses to AZD1222 COVID-19 vaccine. The data were produced by immunoSEQ multiplex PCR, yet TCRdb's version contains in-frame clones alone and is incomplete. The data show roughly 70,000 clones, 79% seen once. This specimen consisted of peripheral blood, obtained on day 0 of MenACWY control vaccination. The receptors stem from an adult in good health. The CDR3 runs from the conserved cysteine through the conserved F or W. D genes are given only for firm matches. Size values are once, few and many counts, or a class for expanded clones, and some rows have none.

v_gene,abundance,j_gene,d_gene,CDR3aa,CDR3nt
TRBV18,few,TRBJ2-5,-,CASSPSLAGFKETQYF,TGTGCCAGCTCACCTTCCCTGGCGGGGTTTAAAGAGACCCAGTACTTC
TRBV7-2,-,TRBJ1-2,-,CASSLGGAPGYTF,TGTGCCAGCAGCTTAGGGGGGGCTCCCGGCTACACCTTC
TRBV7-6,-,TRBJ2-7,-,CASSLQGYEQYF,TGTGCCAGCAGCCTCCAGGGCTACGAGCAGTACTTC
TRBV29-1,-,TRBJ2-7,TRBD1,CSVGPKAGQGANEQYF,TGCAGCGTTGGCCCCAAGGCGGGACAGGGGGCGAATGAGCAGTACTTC
TRBV28,-,TRBJ2-5,-,CASSGSGTRETQYF,TGTGCCAGCAGTGGGTCCGGGACCAGAGAGACCCAGTACTTC
TRBV19,-,TRBJ2-1,-,CAASPQDSLGEQFF,TGTGCCGCCTCCCCCCAGGACAGTTTAGGGGAGCAGTTCTTC
TRBV7-9,-,TRBJ2-1,-,CASSLVQVSRNEQFF,TGTGCCAGCAGCTTAGTCCAGGTTTCCCGCAATGAGCAGTTCTTC
TRBV5-6,once,TRBJ1-2,-,CASSLDRRSYGYTF,TGTGCCAGCAGCTTGGACAGGAGGAGCTATGGCTACACCTTC
TRBV30,-,TRBJ1-4,-,CAWSVLGGGEKLFF,TGTGCCTGGAGTGTTCTAGGGGGTGGGGAAAAACTGTTTTTT
TRBV6-5,-,TRBJ1-1,-,CASSLVVTEAFF,TGTGCCAGCAGCCTAGTGGTCACTGAAGCTTTCTTT
TRBV7-9,-,TRBJ2-7,TRBD2,CASSTGTSGNDYEQYF,TGTGCCAGCAGCACCGGGACTAGCGGGAATGACTACGAGCAGTACTTC
TRBV12-3/TRBV12-4,-,TRBJ2-1,TRBD2,CASTAGGPNEQFF,TGTGCCAGCACAGCGGGAGGGCCCAATGAGCAGTTCTTC
TRBV18,-,TRBJ2-1,-,CASSPPTTGIRGDEQFF,TGTGCCAGCTCACCACCGACCACAGGGATTCGGGGTGATGAGCAGTTCTTC
TRBV7-8,-,TRBJ1-1,-,CASSPTRGGPGAFF,TGTGCCAGCAGCCCAACCCGTGGGGGGCCGGGAGCTTTCTTT
TRBV3-1/TRBV3-2,-,TRBJ1-1,TRBD1,CASSLQGVEAFF,TGTGCCAGCAGCCTGCAGGGGGTTGAAGCTTTCTTT
TRBV6-5,few,TRBJ1-5,TRBD1,CASRLTGGGQPQHF,TGTGCCAGCAGATTGACAGGGGGCGGTCAGCCCCAGCATTTT
TRBV3-1/TRBV3-2,once,TRBJ2-4,-,CASSQAYGKGTKNIQYF,TGTGCCAGCAGCCAGGCGTACGGCAAAGGGACCAAAAACATTCAGTACTTC
TRBV7-9,-,TRBJ1-1,-,CASRPGIGRKTEAFF,TGTGCCAGCAGGCCTGGGATCGGAAGAAAGACTGAAGCTTTCTTT
TRBV5-1,-,TRBJ2-3,TRBD2,CASSFSGGSTDTQYF,TGCGCCAGCAGCTTTAGCGGGGGAAGCACAGATACGCAGTATTTT
TRBV10-3,-,TRBJ1-5,-,CAISEKGSHQPQHF,TGTGCCATCAGTGAAAAAGGGTCTCATCAGCCCCAGCATTTT
TRBV30,once,TRBJ1-5,-,CAWSPPTGFSHRSNQPQHF,TGTGCCTGGAGTCCACCGACAGGATTCAGTCACCGTAGCAATCAGCCCCAGCATTTT
TRBV18,-,TRBJ2-7,TRBD1,CASSPRQGAYEQYF,TGTGCCAGCTCACCTCGACAGGGGGCTTATGAGCAGTACTTC
TRBV2,medium-sized,TRBJ2-7,-,CASSEQGPSYEQYF,TGTGCCAGCAGTGAACAGGGACCCTCCTACGAGCAGTACTTC
TRBV14,-,TRBJ1-2,-,CASSQIGAGDGYTF,TGTGCCAGCAGCCAAATTGGGGCAGGCGATGGCTACACCTTC
TRBV3-1/TRBV3-2,-,TRBJ1-4,-,CASSHGKGQGEKLFF,TGTGCCAGCAGCCATGGGAAGGGGCAAGGTGAAAAACTGTTTTTT
TRBV7-2,once,TRBJ2-2,-,CASSSRGGEELFF,TGTGCCAGCAGCTCCAGGGGGGGGGAGGAGCTGTTTTTT
TRBV3-1/TRBV3-2,-,TRBJ1-2,TRBD1,CASSQGQVDYGYTF,TGTGCCAGCAGCCAGGGACAGGTCGACTATGGCTACACCTTC